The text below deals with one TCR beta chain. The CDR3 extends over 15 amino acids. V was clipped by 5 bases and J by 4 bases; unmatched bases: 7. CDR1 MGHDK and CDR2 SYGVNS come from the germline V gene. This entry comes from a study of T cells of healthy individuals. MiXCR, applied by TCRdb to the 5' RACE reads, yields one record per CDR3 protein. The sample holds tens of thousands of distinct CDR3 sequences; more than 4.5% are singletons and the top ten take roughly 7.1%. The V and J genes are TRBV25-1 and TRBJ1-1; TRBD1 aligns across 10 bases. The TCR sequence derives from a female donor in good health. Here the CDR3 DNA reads TGTGCCAGCAGTAATGACAGGGGGCGATTCACTGAAGCTTTCTTT. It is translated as CASSNDRGRFTEAFF.